The 30 T cell receptor beta chains below come from one sample, sequenced in a study of cytomegalovirus exposure and HLA in healthy donors. This PCR relied on a set of 60 Vbeta primers and 13 Jbeta primers. Clones were read by immunoSEQ multiplex PCR, and TCRdb kept only the in-frame ones, dropping some. The table lists 100,000 to 150,000 clones, roughly three quarters of them singletons. Sample: PBMCs. The receptors were gathered from a man aged 30 to 45 in good health and CMV-seropositive.

This CDR3 is CASSQDRGYEQYF. The CDR3, as DNA: TGTGCCAGCAGCCAAGACAGGGGATACGAGCAGTACTTC. The V call is TRBV4-2, the J call TRBJ2-7, with a tentative D call TRBD1 (6 bases). V was pared by 0 bases and J by 4 bases, with 7 bases between. The CDR3 runs to 13 residues. CDR1 LGHNA and CDR2 YNFKEQ come from the germline V gene.

The chain recombines TRBV15 with TRBJ2-3; TRBD1 is a possible D gene (6 bases). The V and J ends lost 1 base and 1 base respectively, with 9 bases between them. Germline CDR1 reads LNHNV; CDR2 reads YYDKDF (reference sequence). The CDR3 sequence is 15 residues long. CDR3 sequence (DNA): TGTGCCACCAGCAGAGCCCCAGGGGGCACAGATACGCAGTATTTT. Amino acid sequence: CATSRAPGGTDTQYF.

The V and J genes are TRBV7-2 and TRBJ2-1; D ambiguous. Germline assignment: CDR1 SGHTA and CDR2 FQGNSA. CDR3 length equals 15 residues. The V end was cut by 2 bases, the J end by 8 bases, with 16 bases between. The CDR3 nucleotides read TGTGCCAGCAGCTTATCGACCAGGCCAGGCGATGAGCAGTTCTTC. Encoded protein: CASSLSTRPGDEQFF. The full variable domain, with the rest looked up from reference TRBV7-2 and TRBJ2-1, is GAGVSQSPSNKVTEKGKDVELRCDPISGHTALYWYRQSLGQGLEFLIYFQGNSAPDKSGLPSDRFSAERTGGSVSTLTIQRTQQEDSAVYLCASSLSTRPGDEQFFGPGTRLTVL.

The gene calls are TRBV7-9 and TRBJ1-2; D is unclear. Trimming took off 6 bases at V and 6 bases at J, with 11 bases between the two ends. Looked up from germline, CDR1 is SEHNR and CDR2 is FQNEAQ (reference sequence). The CDR3 loop spans 12 amino acids. CDR3 bases: TGTGCCAGCAGACCCGACGGGGATGGCTACACCTTC. It yields the protein CASRPDGDGYTF.

The CDR3 reads CSFLIPTSGSDEQFF. The CDR3 DNA follows: TGCAGCTTCCTTATTCCGACTAGCGGGAGTGATGAGCAGTTCTTC. This chain links TRBV29-1 with TRBJ2-1, with 12 bases matching TRBD2. V was pared by 8 bases and J by 8 bases, with 13 bases of the junction left unmatched. The CDR3 has 15 residues. In germline, CDR1 is SQVTM, CDR2 ANQGSEA.

The V gene is TRBV28, the J gene TRBJ1-3, with D hard to call. There are 15 residues in the CDR3. The germline gives CDR1 MDHEN, CDR2 SYDVKM. V lost 5 bases, J lost 2 bases, and 13 bases lay in between. CDR3 residues: CASSTQSGAGNTIYF. CDR3 DNA: TGTGCCAGCAGTACCCAGAGCGGCGCTGGAAACACCATATATTTT.

This clone was counted a single time. The chain recombines TRBV7-2 with TRBJ1-2, with 7 bases lining up with TRBD1. CDR1 and CDR2 from the germline V gene are SGHTA and FQGNSA. V gave up 5 bases and J gave up 7 bases; unmatched junction bases: 13. The CDR3 consists of 15 residues. The chain's CDR3 is CASSPRGQNLAGYTF. The CDR3 coding sequence is TGTGCCAGCAGCCCCAGGGGACAGAATCTGGCTGGCTACACCTTC.

This clone appeared a few times. This rearrangement joins TRBV6-4 to TRBJ1-1; D possibly corresponds to TRBD1 (6 bases). CDR3 size: 15 residues. CDR1 and CDR2 (germline): MRHNA, SNTAGT. Trimming pared 9 bases from V and 0 bases from J, leaving 17 bases between. CDR3 nucleotides: TGTGCCAGTGGTCCCAGGGGACGCTTGAACACTGAAGCTTTCTTT. Protein sequence: CASGPRGRLNTEAFF.

The chain recombines TRBV7-9 with TRBJ1-2; perhaps TRBD1 as D (5 bases). Germline CDR1 and CDR2: SEHNR and FQNEAQ (reference sequence). V was clipped by 1 base and J by 0 bases, with 6 bases between them. The CDR3 has 14 amino acids. For the CDR3, the DNA is TGTGCCAGCAGCTTAGGACAGTCTAACTATGGCTACACCTTC. Protein product: CASSLGQSNYGYTF. The full variable domain, completed using reference TRBV7-9 and TRBJ1-2, is DTGVSQNPRHKITKRGQNVTFRCDPISEHNRLYWYRQTLGQGPEFLTYFQNEAQLEKSRLLSDRFSAERPKGSFSTLEIQRTEQGDSAMYLCASSLGQSNYGYTFGSGTRLTVV.

DNA for the CDR3: TGTGCCAGCAGCTTCGGACTAGCGGGTGGGCTTGACGAGCAGTACTTC. Its protein product is CASSFGLAGGLDEQYF. J is TRBJ2-7 and V is TRBV7-2; the match to TRBD2 covers 11 bases. The length of the CDR3 is 16 residues. Trimming took 3 bases from V and 5 from J; bases not matched to a gene: 9. The germline V gene has CDR1 SGHTA and CDR2 FQGNSA.

This chain joins TRBV30 and TRBJ1-2; D gene unclear. The germline V gene encodes CDR1 GTSNPN and CDR2 SVGIG (reference sequence). The CDR3 spans 11 residues. With 2 bases removed from V and 8 bases from J, the gap between germline ends came to 9 bases. The CDR3, as DNA: TGTGCCTGGAGTTTGGAGGCGGGCTACACCTTC. Residues: CAWSLEAGYTF.

This chain uses TRBV4-1 with TRBJ2-4; 9 bases line up with TRBD1. The germline CDR1 and CDR2 sequences are MGHRA and YSYEKL. J lost 1 base, V lost 10 bases, and 20 bases had no gene match. The CDR3 length is 19 residues. The CDR3 loop is CATPPRDRVSKGAKNIQYF. In DNA form, the CDR3 reads TGCGCCACCCCTCCACGGGACAGGGTCTCCAAGGGGGCCAAAAACATTCAGTACTTC.

The J gene is TRBJ2-5, the V gene TRBV11-2; TRBD2 agrees at 8 bases. CDR1 and CDR2 (germline): SGHAT, FQNNGV. This CDR3 region has 16 residues. With 5 bases clipped from V and 5 bases from J, the junction kept 13 bases outside the gene matches. The CDR3 loop is CASSDPGLVGGETQYF. The CDR3 DNA follows: TGTGCCAGCAGCGATCCGGGACTAGTAGGAGGTGAGACCCAGTACTTC.

The chain joins TRBV19 to TRBJ2-7, with TRBD2 matching 12 bases. CDR1 is LNHDA and CDR2 is SQIVND in the germline V gene (reference sequence). This CDR3 is built from 18 residues. Trimming cost V 5 bases and J 2 bases; bases outside gene matches: 13. The CDR3 nucleotides are TGTGCCAGTAGTGTCACCACTAGCGGGAGGTTCCGTACCTACGAGCAGTACTTC. The encoded protein is CASSVTTSGRFRTYEQYF.

This clone has only one observation. The chain uses TRBV7-6 and TRBJ2-2, with 12 bases identical to TRBD2. Trimming at V came to 5 bases and at J to 6 bases, leaving 1 base not matched to a gene. In germline, CDR1 is SGHVS, CDR2 FNYEAQ. This CDR3 is 14 amino acids long. The CDR3 sequence: CASSRTSGAGELFF. CDR3 in DNA: TGTGCCAGCAGCCGGACTAGCGGGGCCGGGGAGCTGTTTTTT. Filled out from reference TRBV7-6 and TRBJ2-2, the complete variable domain reads GAGVSQSPRYKVTKRGQDVALRCDPISGHVSLYWYRQALGQGPEFLTYFNYEAQQDKSGLPNDRFSAERPEGSISTLTIQRTEQRDSAMYRCASSRTSGAGELFFGEGSRLTVL.

The V and J genes are TRBV15 and TRBJ2-7, with 7 bases that match TRBD2. Looked up from germline, CDR1 is LNHNV and CDR2 is YYDKDF (reference sequence). V shed 6 bases and J 0 bases; nucleotides not matched to a gene: 5. The CDR3 totals 14 residues. The CDR3: CATRRSGDSYEQYF. The CDR3 nucleotides are TGTGCCACCAGACGAAGCGGGGACTCCTACGAGCAGTACTTC.

The CDR3: CASSEVGGGTEAFF. CDR3 nucleotide sequence: TGTGCCAGCAGTGAGGTAGGGGGCGGCACTGAAGCTTTCTTT. This chain joins TRBV6-1 and TRBJ1-1; 7 positions match TRBD1. Per germline, CDR1 MNHNS and CDR2 SASEGT. With 3 bases clipped from V and 4 bases from J, the junction kept 5 bases outside the gene matches. This CDR3 has 14 amino acids.

This chain uses TRBV10-3 with TRBJ2-7; no definite D call. Trimming shortened V by 3 bases and J by 0 bases, and 9 bases separated the two germline ends. The length of the CDR3 is 14 residues. Germline V CDR1 and CDR2: ENHRY, SYGVKD. This CDR3 reads CAISEAQASYEQYF. As DNA, the CDR3 is TGTGCCATCAGTGAAGCCCAGGCCTCCTACGAGCAGTACTTC.

A few counts support this clone. The CDR3 region is CASSLPESTNEKLFF. As DNA, the CDR3 is TGTGCCAGCTCACTCCCAGAATCAACTAATGAAAAACTGTTTTTT. The gene calls are TRBV18 and TRBJ1-4; D gene ambiguous. Trimming took 4 bases from V and 0 from J, leaving 9 bases between them. CDR1 is KGHSH and CDR2 is LQKENI in the germline V gene. This CDR3 is 15 amino acids long.

This rearrangement joins TRBV2 to TRBJ2-1, with TRBD2 as a possible D gene (6 bases). This CDR3 contains 12 residues. V shed 8 bases and J shed 4 bases, with 9 bases lying between them. Germline V CDR1 and CDR2: SNHLY, FYNNEI. CDR3 amino acids: CASGTAYNEQFF. DNA of the CDR3: TGTGCCAGCGGGACTGCGTACAATGAGCAGTTCTTC.

The chain employs TRBV25-1 and TRBJ1-2, with D unclear. Deletions cut 3 bases from V and 2 bases from J, with 16 bases between. Germline values: CDR1 MGHDK, CDR2 SYGVNS. The CDR3 spans 16 residues. CDR3 coding DNA: TGTGCCAGCAGTGACCCTTCCGGGAGAGGAAACTATGGCTACACCTTC. It codes for CASSDPSGRGNYGYTF.

Regarding this clone: Its ends do not fully match the called genes, so a read error is possible. The chain couples TRBV6-4 to TRBJ2-5; TRBD2 is a possible D gene (6 bases). The CDR3 covers 14 residues. Looked up from germline, CDR1 is MRHNA and CDR2 is SNTAGT. DNA of the CDR3: TGTGCCAGCAGTGTACGGGGGAGCGTAGAGATCCAGTACTTC. It is translated as CASSVRGSVEIQYF.

This sequence joins TRBV7-9 and TRBJ1-1, with 12 bases that match TRBD1. Germline trimming cut 5 bases from V and 4 bases from J; bases unmatched to any gene: 8. CDR1 and CDR2 from the germline V gene are SEHNR and FQNEAQ (reference sequence). The CDR3 consists of 16 residues. The CDR3 spells CASSQGQGAYSTEAFF. The CDR3 DNA follows: TGTGCCAGCAGCCAGGGACAGGGGGCTTATAGCACTGAAGCTTTCTTT.

The chain combines TRBV7-2 with TRBJ2-7; possibly TRBD1 for D (5 bases). The V end lost 0 bases, the J end lost 2 bases, and 14 bases lay between the germline ends. This CDR3 region has 16 residues. CDR1 is SGHTA and CDR2 is FQGNSA in the germline V gene. CDR3 DNA sequence: TGTGCCAGCAGCTTAGCGCCCAGTCAGGGCACCTACGAGCAGTACTTC. The encoded protein is CASSLAPSQGTYEQYF.

This sequence joins TRBV4-2 and TRBJ2-1; 8 positions match TRBD2. Germline V gene sequence: CDR1 LGHNA, CDR2 YNFKEQ. The CDR3 spans 18 residues. V trimming: 0 bases; J trimming: 3 bases; junction bases outside the gene matches: 10. The CDR3, as DNA: TGTGCCAGCAGCCAAGATGGGATGGGAACTAGCGGCTACAATGAGCAGTTCTTC. It is translated as CASSQDGMGTSGYNEQFF.

The sample holds a few counts of this clone. For the CDR3, the DNA is TGTGCCAGCAGTTTAATCCAAACTAGCGGCCAAGAGACCCAGTACTTC. This sequence encodes CASSLIQTSGQETQYF. J is TRBJ2-5 and V is TRBV7-9; the match to TRBD2 covers 8 bases. The germline gives CDR1 SEHNR, CDR2 FQNEAQ (reference sequence). The CDR3 spans 16 residues. J gave up 1 base and V 6 bases, and 10 bases lay outside the gene matches.

The V gene is TRBV13, the J gene TRBJ1-6; TRBD1 aligns across 7 bases. Germline V lookup: CDR1 PRHDT, CDR2 FYEKMQ (reference sequence). V gave up 9 bases and J gave up 7 bases; unmatched junction bases: 18. This CDR3 comprises 17 residues. Written as DNA, the CDR3 is TGTGCCAGTACGAGGTCGACAAACAGGGGTATCAATTCACCCCTCCACTTT. It yields the protein CASTRSTNRGINSPLHF.

The table lists this clone with a few counts. The chain uses TRBV5-4 and TRBJ1-2, with 10 bases identical to TRBD1. CDR1 is SGHNT, CDR2 YYREEE, per germline (reference sequence). This CDR3 has 17 amino acids. The V and J ends lost 4 bases and 4 bases, in that order; junction bases with no gene match: 13. The CDR3 DNA reads TGTGCCAGCAGCCCTACGGGGGGGACAGGGGTGGCCTATGGCTACACCTTC. The encoded protein is CASSPTGGTGVAYGYTF.

This chain links TRBV11-3 with TRBJ2-3, with D maybe TRBD2 (6 bases). There are 15 residues in the CDR3. V was cut by 5 bases and J by 0 bases, with 12 bases left in between. The germline gives CDR1 SGHNT, CDR2 YENEEA. The CDR3 is CASSRRAGSTDTQYF. As DNA, the CDR3 is TGTGCCAGCAGCCGGCGGGCGGGAAGCACAGATACGCAGTATTTT.

The chain recombines TRBV6-5 with TRBJ2-7; 7 nucleotides line up with TRBD1. The CDR3 covers 15 residues. CDR1 and CDR2 from the germline V gene are MNHEY and SVGAGI. Trimming at V came to 0 bases and at J to 3 bases, leaving 5 bases not matched to a gene. CDR3 loop: CASSYSSGTVYEQYF. DNA of the CDR3: TGTGCCAGCAGTTACTCATCCGGGACAGTCTACGAGCAGTACTTC.